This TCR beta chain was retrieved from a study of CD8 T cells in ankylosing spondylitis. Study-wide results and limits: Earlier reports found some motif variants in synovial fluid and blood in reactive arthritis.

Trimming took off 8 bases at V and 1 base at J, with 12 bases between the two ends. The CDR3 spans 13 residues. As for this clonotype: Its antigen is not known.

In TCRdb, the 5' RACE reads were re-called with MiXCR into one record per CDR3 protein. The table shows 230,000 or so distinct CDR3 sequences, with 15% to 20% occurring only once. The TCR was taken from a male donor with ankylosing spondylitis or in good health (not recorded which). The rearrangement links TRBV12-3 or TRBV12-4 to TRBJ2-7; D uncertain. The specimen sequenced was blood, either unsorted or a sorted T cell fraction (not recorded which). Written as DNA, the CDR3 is TGTGCCAGCGCGGTTGGGCCTTCCTACGAGCAGTACTTC. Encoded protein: CASAVGPSYEQYF.